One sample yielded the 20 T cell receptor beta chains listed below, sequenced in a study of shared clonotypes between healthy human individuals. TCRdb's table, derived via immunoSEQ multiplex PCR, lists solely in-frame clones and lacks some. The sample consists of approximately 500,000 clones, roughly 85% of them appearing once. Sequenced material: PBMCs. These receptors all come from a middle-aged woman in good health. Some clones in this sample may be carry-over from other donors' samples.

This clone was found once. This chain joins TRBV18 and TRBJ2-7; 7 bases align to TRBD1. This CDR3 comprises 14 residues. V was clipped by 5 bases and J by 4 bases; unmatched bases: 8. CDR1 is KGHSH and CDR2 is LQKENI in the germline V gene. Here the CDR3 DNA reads TGTGCCAGCTCAGCCGGGACAGCCTTTTACGAGCAGTACTTC. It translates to CASSAGTAFYEQYF.

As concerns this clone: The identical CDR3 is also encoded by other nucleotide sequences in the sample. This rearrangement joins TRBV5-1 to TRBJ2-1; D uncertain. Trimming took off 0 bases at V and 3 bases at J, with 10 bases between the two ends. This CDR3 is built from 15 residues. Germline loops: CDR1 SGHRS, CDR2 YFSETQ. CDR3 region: CASSLEGDLYNEQFF. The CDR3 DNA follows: TGCGCCAGCAGCTTGGAGGGCGACCTCTACAATGAGCAGTTCTTC.

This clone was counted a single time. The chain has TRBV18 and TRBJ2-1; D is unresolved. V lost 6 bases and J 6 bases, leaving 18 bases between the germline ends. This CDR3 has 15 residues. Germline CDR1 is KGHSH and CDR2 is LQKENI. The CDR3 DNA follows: TGTGCCAGCTCTCTGGACGCCCTAAACGGCAATGAGCAGTTCTTC. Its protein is CASSLDALNGNEQFF.

CDR3 coding DNA: TGTGCCAGCAGTTACGGGGCTGGGTTTGAAGCTTTCTTT. Residues: CASSYGAGFEAFF. The genes are TRBV6-5 and TRBJ1-1, with D possibly matching TRBD1 (5 bases). In germline, CDR1 is MNHEY, CDR2 SVGAGI. The CDR3 covers 13 residues. Trimming stripped 2 bases from V and 7 bases from J, with 11 bases between.

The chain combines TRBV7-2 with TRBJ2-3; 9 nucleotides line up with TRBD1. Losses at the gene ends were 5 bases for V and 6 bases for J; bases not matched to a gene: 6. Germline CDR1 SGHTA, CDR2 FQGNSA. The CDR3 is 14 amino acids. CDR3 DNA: TGTGCCAGCAGCCGTGGACAGGGGTTGGATACGCAGTATTTT. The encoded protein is CASSRGQGLDTQYF.

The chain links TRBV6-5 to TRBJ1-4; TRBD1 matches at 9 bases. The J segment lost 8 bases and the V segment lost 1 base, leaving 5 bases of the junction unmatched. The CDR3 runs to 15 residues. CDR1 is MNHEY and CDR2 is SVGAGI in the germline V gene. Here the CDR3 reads CASSYYGTGIEKLFF. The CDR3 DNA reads TGTGCCAGCAGTTACTACGGGACAGGGATCGAAAAACTGTTTTTT.

CDR3 amino acids: CAWRKGLDTEAFF. For the CDR3, the DNA is TGTGCCTGGAGGAAGGGGTTGGACACTGAAGCTTTCTTT. The chain carries TRBV30 and TRBJ1-1; a weak D match, TRBD1 (5 bases). Germline values: CDR1 GTSNPN, CDR2 SVGIG (reference sequence). The CDR3 consists of 13 residues. V was trimmed by 3 bases and J by 3 bases, leaving 11 bases between them.

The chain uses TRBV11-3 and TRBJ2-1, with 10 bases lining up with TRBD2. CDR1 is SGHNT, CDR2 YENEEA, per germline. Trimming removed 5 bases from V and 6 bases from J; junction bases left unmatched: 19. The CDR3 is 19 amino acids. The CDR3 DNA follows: TGTGCCAGCAGCGCGGGACTAGCGTCCGCAACCTCCGTAGCCAATGAGCAGTTCTTC. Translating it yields CASSAGLASATSVANEQFF.

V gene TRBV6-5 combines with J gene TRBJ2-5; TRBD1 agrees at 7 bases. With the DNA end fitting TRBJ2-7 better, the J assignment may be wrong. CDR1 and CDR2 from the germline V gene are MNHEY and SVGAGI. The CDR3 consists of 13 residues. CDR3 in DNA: TGTGCCAGCAAGGGTCCGGGACAGTACGAGCAGTACTTC. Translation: CASKGPGQYEQYF.

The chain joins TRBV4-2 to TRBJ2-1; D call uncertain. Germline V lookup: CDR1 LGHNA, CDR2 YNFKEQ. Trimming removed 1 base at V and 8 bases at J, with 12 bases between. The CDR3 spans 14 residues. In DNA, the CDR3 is TGTGCCAGCAGCCAAGGGGGTTCTCGGGATGAGCAGTTCTTC. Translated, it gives CASSQGGSRDEQFF.

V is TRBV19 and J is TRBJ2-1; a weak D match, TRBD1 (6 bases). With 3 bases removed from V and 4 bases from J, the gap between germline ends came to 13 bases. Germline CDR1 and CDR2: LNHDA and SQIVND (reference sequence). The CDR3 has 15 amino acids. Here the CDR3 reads CASSIADSFYNEQFF. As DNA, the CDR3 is TGTGCCAGTAGTATCGCGGACAGCTTTTACAATGAGCAGTTCTTC.

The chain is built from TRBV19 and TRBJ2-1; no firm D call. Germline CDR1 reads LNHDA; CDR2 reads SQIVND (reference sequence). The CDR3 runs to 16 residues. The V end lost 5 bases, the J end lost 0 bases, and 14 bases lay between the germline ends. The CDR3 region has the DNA TGTGCCAGTAGTGCCTCGACTGGCAGCTCCTACAATGAGCAGTTCTTC. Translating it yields CASSASTGSSYNEQFF.

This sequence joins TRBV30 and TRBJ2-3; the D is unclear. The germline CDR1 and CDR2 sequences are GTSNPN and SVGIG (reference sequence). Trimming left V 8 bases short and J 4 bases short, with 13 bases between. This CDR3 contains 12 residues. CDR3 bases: TGTGCCCTGACCAAGGTGGCAGATACGCAGTATTTT. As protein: CALTKVADTQYF.

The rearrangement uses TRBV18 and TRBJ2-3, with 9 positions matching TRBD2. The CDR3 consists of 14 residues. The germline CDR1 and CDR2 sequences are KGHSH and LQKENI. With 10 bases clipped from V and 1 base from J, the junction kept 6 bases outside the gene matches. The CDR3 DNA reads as TGTGCCACCCTTCGGACTAGCGGCACAGATACGCAGTATTTT. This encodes CATLRTSGTDTQYF.

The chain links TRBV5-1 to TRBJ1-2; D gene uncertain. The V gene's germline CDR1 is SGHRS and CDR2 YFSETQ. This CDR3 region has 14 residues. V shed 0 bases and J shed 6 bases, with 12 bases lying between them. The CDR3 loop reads CASSLAVGEDGYTF. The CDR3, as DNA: TGCGCCAGCAGCTTGGCGGTCGGGGAGGATGGCTACACCTTC.

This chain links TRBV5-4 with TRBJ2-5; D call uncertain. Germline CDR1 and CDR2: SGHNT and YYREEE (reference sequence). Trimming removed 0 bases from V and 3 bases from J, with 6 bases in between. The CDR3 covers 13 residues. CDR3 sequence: CASSLDWEETQYF. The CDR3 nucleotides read TGTGCCAGCAGCTTGGATTGGGAAGAGACCCAGTACTTC.

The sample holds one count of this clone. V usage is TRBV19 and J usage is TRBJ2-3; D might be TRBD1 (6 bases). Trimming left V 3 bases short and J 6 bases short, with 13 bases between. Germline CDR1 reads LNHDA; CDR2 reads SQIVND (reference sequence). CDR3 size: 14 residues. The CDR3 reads CASSMGSTGDTQYF. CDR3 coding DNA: TGTGCCAGTAGTATGGGCAGCACAGGGGATACGCAGTATTTT. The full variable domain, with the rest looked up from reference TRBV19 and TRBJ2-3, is DGGITQSPKYLFRKEGQNVTLSCEQNLNHDAMYWYRQDPGQGLRLIYYSQIVNDFQKGDIAEGYSVSREKKESFPLTVTSAQKNPTAFYLCASSMGSTGDTQYFGPGTRLTVL.

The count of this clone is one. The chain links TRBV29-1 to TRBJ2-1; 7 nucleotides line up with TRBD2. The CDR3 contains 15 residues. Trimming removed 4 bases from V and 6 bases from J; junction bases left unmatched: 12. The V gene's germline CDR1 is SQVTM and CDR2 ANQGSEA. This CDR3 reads CSVAQNPGTTNEQFF. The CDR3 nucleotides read TGCAGCGTTGCGCAAAACCCCGGGACTACCAATGAGCAGTTCTTC.

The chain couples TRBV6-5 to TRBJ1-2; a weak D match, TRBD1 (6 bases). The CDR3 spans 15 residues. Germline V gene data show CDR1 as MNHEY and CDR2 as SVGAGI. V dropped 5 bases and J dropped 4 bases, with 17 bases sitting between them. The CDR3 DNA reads TGTGCCAGCAGTCGGAGGGGGGTCGAGGGCTATGGCTACACCTTC. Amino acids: CASSRRGVEGYGYTF.

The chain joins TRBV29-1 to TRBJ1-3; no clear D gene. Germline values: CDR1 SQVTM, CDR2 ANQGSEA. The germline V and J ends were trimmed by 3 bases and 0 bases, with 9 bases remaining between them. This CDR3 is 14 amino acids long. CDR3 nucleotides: TGCAGCGTTGAGGACCCGTACTCTGGAAACACCATATATTTT. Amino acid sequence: CSVEDPYSGNTIYF.